This T cell receptor beta chain comes out of a study of regulatory T cells in long-lasting Graves disease (dated by TCRdb to the early 2020s). General notes on the study: Patients with newly diagnosed Graves' disease had been on antithyroid drugs for under 3 months. Patients with persistent Graves' disease were compared with patients with newly diagnosed Graves' disease using TCR sequencing and RNA sequencing of peripheral blood. The study was registered as a clinical trial and conducted in China. TCR sequencing covered some 13 persistent and around 20 newly diagnosed Graves' disease patients, some 35 samples in total. What the research found in general, with its limitations: Persistent patients shared more public clonotypes among themselves (more than 2,500) than newly diagnosed patients did (roughly 910). The small sample size was acknowledged by the authors as a limitation that may reduce accuracy. Compared with newly diagnosed patients, persistent Graves' disease patients had lower TCR Shannon entropy and fewer highly expanded clones, which suggests clonal expansion. Only peripheral blood was studied, because thyroid tissue, the primary lesion, was inaccessible. Sequencing and analysis were restricted to the TCR beta chain.

Many counts were recorded for this clonotype. Its antigen remains unidentified. Nothing much larger sits one base from this clone, and base qualities are not available. The label giving this sample's time point can be read as: newly diagnosed GD, antithyroid drugs for less than 3 months. RNA was extracted from PBMCs in TRIzol for both TCR sequencing and RNA sequencing. The diagnosis of Graves' disease was made according to American Thyroid Association guidelines. Recruitment of patients was carried out at an endocrinology department in Xi'an, China. From each patient, about 9.7 milliliters of peripheral blood was collected into an EDTA anticoagulant tube. Ficoll Paque Plus density gradient separation was used to isolate PBMCs, and no additional T cell sorting was done. An Agilent 2100 Bioanalyzer and agarose gel were used to assess RNA quality, and a NanoDrop 2000 was used to measure RNA concentration.

The library was generated by multiplex PCR. Sequenced on an Illumina HiSeq 4000. To build TCR beta libraries, CDR3 regions were amplified by Arm-PCR using iRepertoire HTBI primers. Gel purification was performed on PCR products prior to sequencing. As for how the authors treated the data: Gene usage analysis of CDR3 amino acid clonotypes used the 50 to 70 TRBV and some 13 TRBJ segments found across samples. COPE and FqMerger were used to merge the filtered high-quality paired reads into contigs. BLAST was used to align contigs to IMGT TRBV, TRBD and TRBJ reference genes, and CDR3 was defined according to IMGT. Clonotypes above 0.1% frequency were classified as highly expanded clones. Shannon entropy was used to measure repertoire diversity, and the Gini coefficient was used to measure V-J evenness. Clonotypes shared by more than one individual were considered public. TCRdb passed the public sequencing reads through fastp at Q25 and MiXCR, retaining productive beta sequences. Here each entry gathers all rows of one CDR3 protein and keeps the most common genes and DNA. The V and J calls and clone size are TCRdb's, not the authors'. The sample data list 350,000 to 500,000 distinct CDR3 sequences, and approximately 14% of these were observed just once. The leading ten clones occupy roughly a sixth of the sample.

These data were likewise used in another study, on T cells in Graves' hyperthyroidism and ophthalmopathy. As that second study puts it: Stable Graves' hyperthyroidism was defined as no progression to ophthalmopathy during 18 months of follow-up. Hyperthyroidism patients were aged 18 to 65 years and newly diagnosed, with disease duration of less than 2 months. Any patient with an uncontrolled infection, another autoimmune disease, pregnancy or lactation was excluded. Diagnoses were established on the basis of clinical symptoms, serum thyroxine and TRAb, thyroid ultrasound, and orbital computed tomography. The TCR CDR3 was subjected to a first round of RT-PCR using the HTBI primer set and the Qiagen OneStep RT-PCR kit. Most expanded thyroid clonotypes (frequency above 0.001) were also detected in blood, suggesting blood repertoires may reflect thyroid immune responses. A model built on a 13 V-J signature distinguished ophthalmopathy from stable hyperthyroidism, reaching about 89% sensitivity and under 84% specificity in cross-validation and 80%/75% in testing. In validation, the model predicted progression to ophthalmopathy a median of roughly 6.2 months before onset, with approximately 71% sensitivity and more than 72% specificity. TCR V-J signatures able to tell the groups apart were searched for in a discovery cohort of approximately 95 patients, of whom under 45 had Graves' ophthalmopathy and 57 had stable Graves' hyperthyroidism. Prospective prediction of ophthalmopathy was tested in an independent validation cohort consisting of 18 to 20 hyperthyroidism patients and some 15 patients who later progressed to ophthalmopathy. The 95 to 100 discovery patients were randomly split 7:3 into training and test sets. Thyroid tissue and blood T-cell repertoires from about 6 Graves' hyperthyroidism patients were also compared in the study. Following sampling, methimazole starting at 30 mg daily was given to hyperthyroidism patients, and high-dose intravenous methylprednisolone was given to ophthalmopathy patients. The libraries were constructed in a second round of multiplex PCR and then size-selected and purified. Paired-end sequencing of the libraries was performed with 100 bp reads on an Illumina HiSeq2000. SOAPnuke was used to process the raw data, removing reads that contained adapters or uncalled bases, had a mean Phred below 15, or lacked an exact match to the constant primer or identifier. High-quality paired reads were merged using COPE v1.2.5, and each unique nucleotide sequence was defined as a clonotype. MiTCR v1.1 was used to align the clonotypes against IMGT TRBV, TRBD and TRBJ reference segments. The analysis included only V-J combinations with a frequency above 0.0001, which together covered roughly 99% of the repertoires. The TCS score was defined as the ratio of F50 (clonal expansion) to E x V (chaos), calculated using BLOSUM62-based TCRdist between CDR3 peptides within each V-J. Welch's t-statistics and random forest reduced 500 to 650 V-J features to about 13, which were used in a naive Bayes classifier (R e1071). No statistical method was used to set the sample size in advance, and investigators knew the group allocation. The paper reports TCR Vbeta CDR3 sequencing of over 130 peripheral blood samples: approximately 41 ophthalmopathy, around 80 hyperthyroidism and around 17 progressor patients.

The sample here was peripheral blood mononuclear cells (PBMCs), taken at new diagnosis, from a patient treated with antithyroid drugs. The sequence was collected from a woman aged 50 to 60 with Graves disease. Donor details come from another sample of the same person, matched by shared clones.

Read as DNA, the sequence is TGTGCCAGCACCCAGGGGGTCTCCTACAATGAGCAGTTCTTC. Translated, it gives CASTQGVSYNEQFF. The receptor chain draws on TRBV6-1 and TRBJ2-1; TRBD1 lines up with 7 middle nucleotides. Germline trimming amounts to 7 bases on V and 0 bases on J, with 3 as the count of junction bases outside the gene matches. The CDR3 goes from the cysteine to the phenylalanine over 14 residues. Just CDR3 DNA is preserved here, 42 bases in frame from base 1. CDR1 and CDR2 are drawn from the germline V gene: MNHNS, SASEGT.